One sample yielded the 27 T cell receptor beta chains listed below, sequenced in a study of vaccination effects on CD4 cells after COVID-19. Which antigens these TCRs recognize remains unknown. The data were produced by immunoSEQ multiplex PCR, yet TCRdb's version contains in-frame clones alone and is incomplete. The table includes about 37,000 clones, 65% to 75% detected once. Upon completion of more than eight days in culture, CD4+ T cells were isolated. The starting material was CD4+ T cells from PBMCs cultured without peptide, obtained before COVID-19 vaccination. These receptors were collected from a human donor who received a COVID-19 vaccine.

The chain couples TRBV6-2 or TRBV6-3 to TRBJ2-7, with a tentative D call TRBD1 (6 bases). Trimming took off 2 bases at V and 2 bases at J, with 13 bases between the two ends. In germline, CDR1 is MNHEY, CDR2 SVGEGT. The CDR3 extends over 15 amino acids. The CDR3 bases are TGTGCCAGCAGTTACGGCAGGGGCTATACCTACGAGCAGTACTTC. The encoded protein is CASSYGRGYTYEQYF.

V usage is TRBV30 and J usage is TRBJ1-4, with TRBD1 as a possible D gene (5 bases). V gave up 6 bases and J gave up 8 bases, with 13 bases separating them. Germline-derived CDR1 and CDR2 are GTSNPN and SVGIG (reference sequence). The CDR3 is 12 amino acids. The CDR3 bases are TGTGCCTGTCCTGGGGACTCCGAAAAACTGTTTTTT. Translated, it gives CACPGDSEKLFF.

This clone was counted a few times. V usage is TRBV4-1 and J usage is TRBJ2-5; D may be TRBD1 (5 bases). V was pared by 2 bases and J by 5 bases, with 30 bases between. The V gene's germline CDR1 is MGHRA and CDR2 YSYEKL. This CDR3 region has 20 residues. The CDR3 sequence is CASSQMTLLGSQGSRETQYF. The CDR3 DNA reads TGCGCCAGCAGCCAAATGACACTCCTCGGCTCCCAGGGATCACGGGAGACCCAGTACTTC.

The chain has TRBV9 and TRBJ2-2, with D perhaps matching TRBD2 (6 bases). CDR3 length: 14 residues. Trimming cost V 3 bases and J 5 bases, with 11 bases left between them. Germline CDR1 is SGDLS and CDR2 is YYNGEE. CDR3 sequence reads: CASSERGLTGELFF. In DNA, the CDR3 is TGTGCCAGCAGCGAAAGAGGACTAACCGGGGAGCTGTTTTTT.

This clone has a single count. The chain uses TRBV14 and TRBJ1-2; D gene ambiguous. The CDR3 length is 13 residues. Germline V gene lookup returns CDR1 SGHDN and CDR2 FVKESK. Trimming shortened V by 4 bases and J by 4 bases, and 10 bases separated the two germline ends. In nucleotides, the CDR3 is TGTGCCAGCAGCCCTCGGGCGCCCTATGGCTACACCTTC. This gives the protein CASSPRAPYGYTF.

Only a few counts were recorded for this clone. The V and J genes are TRBV30 and TRBJ1-2; maybe TRBD1 (6 bases). V lost 7 bases and J lost 8, with 11 bases in between. This CDR3 is 10 amino acids long. Germline V lookup: CDR1 GTSNPN, CDR2 SVGIG (reference sequence). CDR3 region: CALMQGGYTF. The CDR3 nucleotides are TGTGCCTTAATGCAGGGGGGCTACACCTTC.

Written as DNA, the CDR3 is TGTGCCAGCAGAGACACTGAAGCTTTCTTT. It codes for CASRDTEAFF. The rearrangement links TRBV2 to TRBJ1-1; D remains ambiguous. The CDR3 has 10 amino acids. The germline V gene has CDR1 SNHLY and CDR2 FYNNEI. Trimming removed 6 bases from V and 3 bases from J, with 2 bases in between.

The J gene is TRBJ2-5, the V gene TRBV29-1; D might be TRBD2 (6 bases). Trimming pared 7 bases from V and 5 bases from J, leaving 17 bases between. The CDR3 consists of 13 residues. The germline V gene encodes CDR1 SQVTM and CDR2 ANQGSEA. The CDR3 reads CSGGIGGRETQYF. The DNA for the CDR3 is TGCAGCGGTGGGATCGGAGGGCGGGAGACCCAGTACTTC.

The rearrangement joins TRBV19 to TRBJ1-2; possible D gene TRBD1, 5 bases. The V gene lost 5 bases and the J gene lost 5 bases, with 12 bases spanning the gap. The CDR3 covers 13 residues. Germline V gene sequence: CDR1 LNHDA, CDR2 SQIVND (reference sequence). The CDR3 is CASSASRGYGYTF. The CDR3 DNA reads TGTGCCAGTAGTGCCTCGAGGGGATATGGCTACACCTTC.

This sequence joins TRBV28 and TRBJ2-7; D might be TRBD1 (5 bases). The CDR3 covers 14 residues. The V gene's germline CDR1 is MDHEN and CDR2 SYDVKM. Trimming removed 1 base from V and 1 base from J, with 8 bases in between. The CDR3 DNA reads as TGTGCCAGCAGTTTATCTCCAGGGTCCTACGAGCAGTACTTC. Protein: CASSLSPGSYEQYF.

This clone was found a few times. The V call is TRBV6-5, the J call TRBJ2-7; no clear D. The CDR3 covers 12 residues. V was shortened by 8 bases and J by 4 bases, with 12 bases between the two germline ends. Germline CDR1 reads MNHEY; CDR2 reads SVGAGI. CDR3 region: CASSPSLYEQYF. In DNA form, the CDR3 reads TGTGCCAGCTCACCCAGCCTATACGAGCAGTACTTC.

The table lists this clone with a count of one. The chain uses TRBV28 and TRBJ2-7; D is unresolved. The germline V gene encodes CDR1 MDHEN and CDR2 SYDVKM. The CDR3 loop spans 18 amino acids. The V and J ends lost 7 bases and 6 bases respectively, with 31 bases between them. CDR3: CASTPPGSAALLYPEQYF. The CDR3, as DNA: TGTGCCAGCACCCCACCCGGATCTGCGGCTCTCCTTTACCCCGAGCAGTACTTC.

The chain carries TRBV6-5 and TRBJ2-2, with 7 bases lining up with TRBD1. The V gene end was trimmed by 1 base and the J gene end by 7 bases; junction bases not matched to a gene: 9. The CDR3 has 16 residues. CDR1 is MNHEY and CDR2 is SVGAGI in the germline V gene. The DNA of the CDR3 is TGTGCCAGCAGTTACTACAGACAGGGCGGCTTCGGGGAGCTGTTTTTT. It yields the protein CASSYYRQGGFGELFF.

The V call is TRBV18, the J call TRBJ2-7; possible D gene TRBD2, 5 bases. The CDR3 extends over 14 amino acids. Trimming pared 4 bases from V and 4 bases from J, leaving 14 bases between. Germline V gene data show CDR1 as KGHSH and CDR2 as LQKENI. CDR3 in amino acids: CASSQARTGYEQYF. The CDR3 bases are TGTGCCAGCTCACAAGCCCGGACGGGATACGAGCAGTACTTC.

The rearrangement joins TRBV27 to TRBJ1-1; D is perhaps TRBD1 (6 bases). V was cut by 6 bases and J by 4 bases, with 18 bases left in between. The CDR3 runs to 15 residues. The V gene's germline CDR1 is MNHEY and CDR2 SMNVEV (reference sequence). CDR3 nucleotide sequence: TGTGCCAGCAGACTAAACAGGGCGCTGGGCACTGAAGCTTTCTTT. It yields the protein CASRLNRALGTEAFF.

The rearrangement joins TRBV11-2 to TRBJ1-2; 9 positions agree with TRBD1. Looked up from germline, CDR1 is SGHAT and CDR2 is FQNNGV. The CDR3 is 14 amino acids. The V gene end was trimmed by 6 bases and the J gene end by 2 bases; junction bases not matched to a gene: 4. The CDR3 nucleotides read TGTGCCAGCAGTCCCGGGACAGGGAACTATGGCTACACCTTC. Translating gives CASSPGTGNYGYTF.

This clone has only a few counts. The rearrangement links TRBV7-9 to TRBJ2-1, with D possibly TRBD1 on 7 matching bases. CDR3 length equals 18 residues. Germline V gene lookup returns CDR1 SEHNR and CDR2 FQNEAQ (reference sequence). V lost 1 base, J lost 4 bases, and 20 bases lay in between. The CDR3 loop is CASSLGALQGRQYNEQFF. CDR3 sequence (DNA): TGTGCCAGCAGCTTAGGCGCCCTACAGGGGAGGCAGTACAATGAGCAGTTCTTC. Together with reference TRBV7-9 and TRBJ2-1, the CDR3 gives the full variable domain: DTGVSQNPRHKITKRGQNVTFRCDPISEHNRLYWYRQTLGQGPEFLTYFQNEAQLEKSRLLSDRFSAERPKGSFSTLEIQRTEQGDSAMYLCASSLGALQGRQYNEQFFGPGTRLTVL.

The J gene is TRBJ1-4, the V gene TRBV2; D may be TRBD1 (6 bases). Germline V gene lookup returns CDR1 SNHLY and CDR2 FYNNEI. There are 17 residues in the CDR3. The ends were cut back, 3 bases at V and 0 bases at J, with 14 bases in the middle. CDR3: CASSDGQIMATNEKLFF. The CDR3 DNA follows: TGTGCCAGCAGTGATGGACAGATAATGGCAACTAATGAAAAACTGTTTTTT.

In this sample, this clone turned up once. The V gene is TRBV9, the J gene TRBJ2-3, with 14 nucleotides matching TRBD2. The V gene end was trimmed by 0 bases and the J gene end by 3 bases; junction bases not matched to a gene: 0. CDR3 length: 16 amino acids. In germline, CDR1 is SGDLS, CDR2 YYNGEE. In DNA form, the CDR3 reads TGTGCCAGCAGCGTAGGGACTAGCGGGGGGACAGATACGCAGTATTTT. Translating gives CASSVGTSGGTDTQYF. Combining the CDR3 with reference TRBV9 and TRBJ2-3 gives the whole variable domain DSGVTQTPKHLITATGQRVTLRCSPRSGDLSVYWYQQSLDQGLQFLIQYYNGEERAKGNILERFSAQQFPDLHSELNLSSLELGDSALYFCASSVGTSGGTDTQYFGPGTRLTVL.

This clone was seen only a few times. This rearrangement joins TRBV6-5 to TRBJ1-2; 7 positions match TRBD1. The germline gives CDR1 MNHEY, CDR2 SVGAGI. J lost 5 bases, V lost 7 bases, and 4 bases had no gene match. CDR3 size: 12 residues. The CDR3 reads CASTGTAYGYTF. CDR3 bases: TGTGCCAGCACCGGGACAGCTTATGGCTACACCTTC.

This clone showed up just a few times. V is TRBV30 and J is TRBJ1-2; unclear D gene. This CDR3 is 12 amino acids long. Germline V lookup: CDR1 GTSNPN, CDR2 SVGIG (reference sequence). Trimming stripped 8 bases from V and 3 bases from J, with 13 bases between. The CDR3 is CARKQYDYGYTF. As DNA, the CDR3 is TGTGCCCGTAAACAGTACGACTATGGCTACACCTTC.

The gene calls are TRBV9 and TRBJ1-6; TRBD1 agrees at 7 bases. J was trimmed by 3 bases and V by 3 bases; bases with no gene match: 3. Germline-derived CDR1 and CDR2 are SGDLS and YYNGEE. The CDR3 consists of 15 residues. CDR3 loop: CASSDRQGYNSPLHF. In DNA form, the CDR3 reads TGTGCCAGCAGCGACCGACAGGGCTATAATTCACCCCTCCACTTT.

The V and J genes are TRBV29-1 and TRBJ2-7; D not resolved. V lost 1 base to trimming and J lost 6 bases, with 7 bases between them. Germline lookup yields CDR1 SQVTM and CDR2 ANQGSEA. This CDR3 contains 11 residues. The CDR3 here is CSVEVAFEQYF. The CDR3 nucleotides are TGCAGCGTTGAAGTGGCATTCGAGCAGTACTTC.

The rearrangement links TRBV24-1 to TRBJ2-3, with 7 nucleotides matching TRBD2. Germline V gene data show CDR1 as KGHDR and CDR2 as SFDVKD. The CDR3 sequence is 16 residues long. V shed 3 bases, J shed 4 bases, and the junction held 9 bases outside the gene matches. The CDR3 spells CATSDGAKRGSDTQYF. The CDR3 nucleotides are TGTGCCACCAGTGATGGCGCTAAGCGGGGTTCAGATACGCAGTATTTT.

This clone was seen once. The chain has TRBV6-5 and TRBJ2-6; a possible D gene is TRBD1 (6 bases). The CDR3 is 16 amino acids. The V and J ends lost 0 bases and 2 bases respectively, with 8 bases between them. Germline CDR1 is MNHEY and CDR2 is SVGAGI. CDR3 region: CASSYSTGTGANVLTF. DNA of the CDR3: TGTGCCAGCAGTTACTCGACAGGAACTGGGGCCAACGTCCTGACTTTC.

This clone was detected a few times. This chain uses TRBV29-1 with TRBJ1-4; 8 bases are a match to TRBD1. Trimming removed 1 base from V and 10 bases from J; junction bases left unmatched: 2. The CDR3 sequence is 12 residues long. Germline CDR1 and CDR2: SQVTM and ANQGSEA. The CDR3, as DNA: TGCAGCGTTGAAGGTACAGGGGGAAAACTGTTTTTT. It codes for CSVEGTGGKLFF.

The CDR3 bases are TGTGCCAGCACCCGTTCACAGGGGGGAACCTACGAGCAGTACTTC. Translating it yields CASTRSQGGTYEQYF. The rearrangement links TRBV28 to TRBJ2-7; 8 bases match TRBD1. CDR1 is MDHEN and CDR2 is SYDVKM in the germline V gene. The CDR3 is 15 amino acids. V was clipped by 7 bases and J by 2 bases; unmatched bases: 10.